This T cell receptor (beta chain) was identified in a study of T cell responses to AZD1222 COVID-19 vaccine. Method: immunoSEQ multiplex PCR; TCRdb's copy keeps in-frame clones and lacks some. This table holds roughly 100,000 clones, 75% to 95% found once. Deletions cut 7 bases from V and 2 bases from J, with 14 bases between. Germline values: CDR1 DFQATT, CDR2 SNEGSKA (reference sequence). CDR3 length: 13 residues. Study-wide results and limits: The donor group comprised mostly white British people and more females; the analysis possibly underestimated clonal diversity. Nearly half of unique spike-specific TCRs reportedly avoided B.1.351 and B.1.1.7 mutated regions. Every sample of the repertoires postdated the peak T cell response.

This clone occurred once. Its antigen is currently unknown. The sequencing here drew on peripheral blood, taken on day 0 of AZD1222 vaccination. The receptor was isolated from an adult in good health. The rearrangement uses TRBV20-1 and TRBJ1-1; D may be TRBD1 (5 bases). The CDR3 sequence: CSVSTGQNTEAFF. The DNA for the CDR3 is TGCAGTGTTAGTACAGGCCAAAACACTGAAGCTTTCTTT.